What follows are 8 T cell receptor beta chains derived from one specimen sequenced in a study of shared clonotypes between healthy human individuals (dated by TCRdb to between 2020 and 2021). The method behind the library was the immunoSEQ multiplex PCR assay. In its TCRdb copy, this immuneACCESS table keeps in-frame sequences only and misses some clones. Where compared with another copy, unresolved V genes explain less than half of these, and the others have no known cause. The sample records approximately 1.4 million clones, roughly 98% of which are singletons. Roughly 0.4% of the sample is held by the ten biggest clonotypes. The sequencing input was naive CD4+ T cells sorted from blood. The sample's cell subset or site, from its label and the paper: CD45RA+ positively selected. Receptors were obtained from a man aged 25-40 years in good health.

V and J are TRBV25-1 and TRBJ2-1, with D uncertain. V was trimmed by 4 bases and J by 4 bases, leaving 5 bases between them. The germline gives CDR1 MGHDK, CDR2 SYGVNS. The CDR3 is 12 amino acids. The CDR3 reads CASSAQYNEQFF. In DNA, the CDR3 is TGTGCCAGCAGTGCCCAGTACAATGAGCAGTTCTTC.

This chain links TRBV6-6 with TRBJ2-3; D is uncertain. Germline CDR1 MNHNY, CDR2 SVGAGI (reference sequence). The CDR3 has 15 amino acids. V was trimmed by 1 base and J by 5 bases, leaving 13 bases between them. The CDR3: CASSYWPGARDTQYF. DNA for the CDR3: TGTGCCAGCAGTTACTGGCCGGGCGCTAGAGATACGCAGTATTTT.

This rearrangement joins TRBV7-2 to TRBJ2-3, with 8 bases aligning to TRBD2. The CDR3 spans 15 residues. Trimming at V came to 5 bases and at J to 7 bases, leaving 11 bases not matched to a gene. Per germline, CDR1 SGHTA and CDR2 FQGNSA. CDR3 loop: CASSPEGPSGHTQYF. CDR3 coding DNA: TGTGCCAGCAGCCCAGAGGGGCCTAGCGGGCATACGCAGTATTTT.

This chain links TRBV6-1 with TRBJ1-1; 7 bases map to TRBD1. The CDR3 has 13 amino acids. V trimming: 6 bases; J trimming: 3 bases; junction bases outside the gene matches: 4. The germline V gene has CDR1 MNHNS and CDR2 SASEGT. The CDR3 here is CASRTGPDTEAFF. CDR3 coding DNA: TGTGCCAGCAGGACAGGGCCGGACACTGAAGCTTTCTTT.

CDR3 sequence reads: CATSRDFGTNTGELFF. The CDR3 DNA reads as TGTGCCACCAGCAGAGATTTCGGGACGAACACCGGGGAGCTGTTTTTT. The chain recombines TRBV15 with TRBJ2-2, with a weak D call TRBD2 (5 bases). V was cut by 0 bases and J by 0 bases, with 8 bases left in between. This CDR3 contains 16 residues. Germline loops: CDR1 LNHNV, CDR2 YYDKDF (reference sequence).

The CDR3, as DNA: TGCGCCAGCAGTGACCCATTCTCCTACAATGAGCAGTTCTTC. It is translated as CASSDPFSYNEQFF. The genes are TRBV10-2 and TRBJ2-1, with D hard to call. Germline CDR1 WSHSY, CDR2 SAAADI. Deletions cut 3 bases from V and 0 bases from J, with 6 bases between. The CDR3 consists of 14 residues.

V is TRBV5-7 and J is TRBJ1-5, with a possible D match to TRBD1 (6 bases). TRBV5-7 is flagged as an ORF with uncertain function. Trimming took 5 bases from V and 2 from J, leaving 11 bases between them. The CDR3 has 14 residues. The CDR3, as DNA: TGTGCCAGCAGGGGGGGCGAGGGCAATCAGCCCCAGCATTTT. The encoded protein is CASRGGEGNQPQHF.

The chain recombines TRBV29-1 with TRBJ2-7, with TRBD1 matching over 8 bases. Germline V gives CDR1 SQVTM, CDR2 ANQGSEA. This CDR3 is built from 14 residues. Losses at the gene ends were 6 bases for V and 4 bases for J; bases not matched to a gene: 11. The CDR3: CSVATQGVRYEQYF. Here the CDR3 DNA reads TGCAGCGTAGCAACACAGGGGGTCCGGTACGAGCAGTACTTC.